Listed here are 24 T cell receptor beta chains from one sample, sequenced in a study of blood T cell repertoires in COVID-19. Using immunoSEQ multiplex PCR, the repertoire was profiled, and TCRdb retains in-frame clones only, with some absent. The sample holds tens of thousands of clones, around three quarters seen once. The sample comprised peripheral blood. The source is a man between 60 and 75 years old with active or convalescent COVID-19.

The chain is built from TRBV19 and TRBJ1-2; D not resolved. Between the trimmed V and J ends, which lost 8 bases and 5 bases, there was a span of 12 bases. The CDR3 extends over 12 amino acids. CDR1 and CDR2 (germline): LNHDA, SQIVND (reference sequence). The CDR3 nucleotides are TGTGCCAGTGGCCTTCGCTCTTATGGCTACACCTTC. Translating gives CASGLRSYGYTF.

The genes are TRBV5-8 and TRBJ2-1; a possible D gene is TRBD2 (6 bases). Trimming took 8 bases from V and 4 from J, leaving 13 bases between them. The CDR3 length is 13 residues. Germline-derived CDR1 and CDR2 are SGHTS and YDEGEE. The CDR3 region is CARPGLTYNEQFF. In DNA form, the CDR3 reads TGTGCCAGACCGGGACTGACGTACAATGAGCAGTTCTTC. The complete variable domain, with remaining parts taken from reference TRBV5-8 and TRBJ2-1, reads EAGVTQSPTHLIKTRGQQATLRCSPISGHTSVYWYQQALGLGLQFLLWYDEGEERNRGNFPPRFSGRQFPNYSSELNVNALELEDSALYLCARPGLTYNEQFFGPGTRLTVL.

Remarks on this clone: The identical CDR3 is also encoded by other nucleotide sequences in the sample. The chain is built from TRBV15 and TRBJ2-5, with TRBD2 as a possible D gene (5 bases). The CDR3 length is 13 residues. The V gene lost 5 bases and the J gene lost 5 bases, with 12 bases spanning the gap. Germline loops: CDR1 LNHNV, CDR2 YYDKDF (reference sequence). The CDR3 nucleotides read TGTGCCACCAGCCCCCGGGGTGGGGAGACCCAGTACTTC. Its protein is CATSPRGGETQYF.

CDR3 coding DNA: TGTGCCAGCTCACCATGGACAGGAGGGGACACCGGGGAGCTGTTTTTT. It yields the protein CASSPWTGGDTGELFF. V and J are TRBV18 and TRBJ2-2; D is possibly TRBD1 (7 bases). Deletions cut 2 bases from V and 3 bases from J, with 13 bases between. Per germline, CDR1 KGHSH and CDR2 LQKENI. This CDR3 is 16 amino acids long.

The chain has TRBV4-2 and TRBJ2-5, with TRBD2 matching over 11 bases. This CDR3 is built from 17 residues. J gave up 4 bases and V 0 bases, and 7 bases lay outside the gene matches. Per germline, CDR1 LGHNA and CDR2 YNFKEQ. CDR3 residues: CASSQEASGGSLETQYF. DNA for the CDR3: TGTGCCAGCAGCCAAGAGGCTAGCGGGGGGTCTTTAGAGACCCAGTACTTC.

This clone was seen just once. V and J are TRBV5-1 and TRBJ2-2; 9 positions agree with TRBD1. V lost 2 bases, J lost 7 bases, and 6 bases stayed unmatched. The CDR3 loop spans 15 amino acids. CDR1 is SGHRS and CDR2 is YFSETQ in the germline V gene. CDR3 in DNA: TGCGCCAGCAGCTTAAACAGGGGGCGAGGCGGGGAGCTGTTTTTT. It yields the protein CASSLNRGRGGELFF.

Of note for this clone: Germline and junction disagree at one end, which may indicate a read error. V gene TRBV30 combines with J gene TRBJ2-7; D is perhaps TRBD2 (6 bases). CDR3 size: 12 residues. CDR1 is GTSNPN and CDR2 is SVGIG in the germline V gene (reference sequence). The DNA for the CDR3 is TGTGCCTGGACTCCTAATGGGGGGTCGATTTGCTTC. This encodes CAWTPNGGSICF.

This clone was seen only a few times. This sequence joins TRBV3-1 (or the pseudogene TRBV3-2) and TRBJ2-2; maybe TRBD2 (6 bases). The CDR3 runs to 16 residues. Trimming took off 4 bases at V and 6 bases at J, with 18 bases between the two ends. Germline CDR1 LGHDT, CDR2 YNNKEL (reference sequence). As DNA, the CDR3 is TGTGCCAGCAGCCGGCGTCCACTAGCAGTCGCCGGGGAGCTGTTTTTT. This gives the protein CASSRRPLAVAGELFF.

This sequence joins TRBV6-5 and TRBJ2-5; TRBD2 might be the D (5 bases). Germline CDR1 reads MNHEY; CDR2 reads SVGAGI. The CDR3 consists of 14 residues. V shed 0 bases and J shed 1 base, with 6 bases lying between them. In nucleotides, the CDR3 is TGTGCCAGCAGTTACTCGCGGGCCCAAGAGACCCAGTACTTC. It codes for CASSYSRAQETQYF.

The rearrangement joins TRBV12-3 or TRBV12-4 to TRBJ1-4; a possible D gene is TRBD1 (5 bases). The CDR3 spans 13 residues. V lost 3 bases to trimming and J lost 5 bases, with 7 bases between them. CDR3 loop: CASSFAGNEKLFF. CDR3 coding DNA: TGTGCCAGCAGTTTCGCAGGGAATGAAAAACTGTTTTTT.

The chain uses TRBV4-2 and TRBJ2-7, with D maybe TRBD1 (5 bases). The V gene's germline CDR1 is LGHNA and CDR2 YNFKEQ. V lost 0 bases to trimming and J lost 2 bases, with 14 bases between them. The CDR3 runs to 16 residues. CDR3 loop: CASSQDIGAETYEQYF. CDR3 bases: TGTGCCAGCAGCCAAGATATAGGGGCAGAGACCTACGAGCAGTACTTC.

The V gene is TRBV9, the J gene TRBJ2-1; weak D call: TRBD1 (5 bases). Germline V gene data show CDR1 as SGDLS and CDR2 as YYNGEE. The germline V and J ends were trimmed by 0 bases and 1 base, with 11 bases remaining between them. This CDR3 region has 16 residues. The CDR3 DNA sequence: TGTGCCAGCAGCGTAGTGGACATCCGGTCCTACAATGAGCAGTTCTTC. Its protein is CASSVVDIRSYNEQFF.

This rearrangement joins TRBV11-2 to TRBJ2-1; perhaps TRBD1 as D (6 bases). The CDR3 consists of 14 residues. The germline V gene encodes CDR1 SGHAT and CDR2 FQNNGV. V lost 3 bases and J lost 3, with 9 bases in between. CDR3 DNA: TGTGCCAGCAGCTTTCTGGACAGCTACAATGAGCAGTTCTTC. Its protein product is CASSFLDSYNEQFF.

V usage is TRBV28 and J usage is TRBJ2-5, with D hard to call. V gave up 8 bases and J gave up 5 bases, with 15 bases separating them. There are 13 residues in the CDR3. CDR1 and CDR2 (germline): MDHEN, SYDVKM. CDR3 loop: CASRSSPRETQYF. The CDR3 bases are TGTGCCAGCCGATCCTCTCCCAGGGAGACCCAGTACTTC.

J is TRBJ1-5 and V is TRBV10-3; TRBD1 matches 7 bases. The V gene end was trimmed by 4 bases and the J gene end by 5 bases; junction bases not matched to a gene: 5. The germline V gene encodes CDR1 ENHRY and CDR2 SYGVKD. The CDR3 loop spans 14 amino acids. The CDR3 coding sequence is TGTGCCATCAGTGGACAGGGTAGAGATCAGCCCCAGCATTTT. It codes for CAISGQGRDQPQHF.

This chain connects TRBV20-1 to TRBJ1-1, with no clear D. Trimming shortened V by 1 base and J by 11 bases, and 11 bases separated the two germline ends. The CDR3 totals 11 residues. Germline CDR1 is DFQATT and CDR2 is SNEGSKA (reference sequence). CDR3 in amino acids: CSARGGYSAFF. CDR3 nucleotide sequence: TGCAGTGCTAGAGGAGGGTACTCCGCTTTCTTT.

CDR3 DNA: TGTGCCAGTGCCGGGACAGGGAATCAAGAGACCCAGTACTTC. Residues: CASAGTGNQETQYF. This chain joins TRBV19 and TRBJ2-5; 9 nucleotides align to TRBD1. This CDR3 is built from 14 residues. Germline CDR1 and CDR2: LNHDA and SQIVND (reference sequence). The junction had 6 bases not matched to a gene; V was cut back by 8 bases and J by 2 bases.

This rearrangement joins TRBV18 to TRBJ2-7, with TRBD1 matching over 9 bases. This CDR3 spans 14 amino acids. The germline gives CDR1 KGHSH, CDR2 LQKENI. Germline trimming cut 4 bases from V and 6 bases from J; bases unmatched to any gene: 7. CDR3 in amino acids: CASSLLQGAGEQYF. DNA for the CDR3: TGTGCCAGCTCACTATTACAGGGGGCTGGCGAGCAGTACTTC.

This clone was counted once. The chain employs TRBV5-6 and TRBJ1-1; D is unresolved. Germline V gives CDR1 SGHDT, CDR2 YYEEEE. Between the trimmed V and J ends, which lost 3 bases and 6 bases, there was a span of 9 bases. The CDR3 consists of 12 residues. For the CDR3, the DNA is TGTGCCAGCAGCTCCCCCGGGGCTGAAGCTTTCTTT. This sequence encodes CASSSPGAEAFF. The whole variable domain, remainder taken from reference TRBV5-6 and TRBJ1-1, is DAGVTQSPTHLIKTRGQQVTLRCSPKSGHDTVSWYQQALGQGPQFIFQYYEEEERQRGNFPDRFSGHQFPNYSSELNVNALLLGDSALYLCASSSPGAEAFFGQGTRLTVV.

The chain couples TRBV2 to TRBJ2-1, with TRBD1 matching 7 bases. The CDR3 runs to 16 residues. In germline, CDR1 is SNHLY, CDR2 FYNNEI. The junction had 17 bases not matched to a gene; V was cut back by 6 bases and J by 9 bases. The CDR3 spells CASRSTTGANYFEQFF. The CDR3 region has the DNA TGTGCCAGCAGATCGACTACAGGGGCCAACTATTTTGAGCAGTTCTTC.

This clone was picked up a small number of times. The chain combines TRBV14 with TRBJ2-1; 14 nucleotides match TRBD2. Unmatched junction bases numbered 16, after V lost 7 bases and J lost 2 bases. The CDR3 is made up of 20 amino acids. Germline V gene lookup returns CDR1 SGHDN and CDR2 FVKESK. The CDR3 sequence: CASTHSPRGTSGGAYNEQFF. DNA of the CDR3: TGTGCCAGCACCCACTCTCCCCGGGGGACTAGCGGGGGAGCCTACAATGAGCAGTTCTTC.

The chain uses TRBV6-5 and TRBJ2-2; D ambiguous. The germline CDR1 and CDR2 sequences are MNHEY and SVGAGI. The CDR3 is made up of 12 amino acids. Between the trimmed V and J ends, which lost 8 bases and 0 bases, there was a span of 4 bases. As DNA, the CDR3 is TGTGCCAGCCGTACGAACACCGGGGAGCTGTTTTTT. As protein: CASRTNTGELFF.

The chain has TRBV6-1 and TRBJ2-4; 12 bases are a match to TRBD2. J gave up 3 bases and V 4 bases, and 4 bases lay outside the gene matches. Germline V gives CDR1 MNHNS, CDR2 SASEGT. There are 16 residues in the CDR3. The CDR3 region has the DNA TGTGCCAGCAGTGCGACTAGCGGGGGAAGCAAAAACATTCAGTACTTC. This translates into CASSATSGGSKNIQYF.

V and J are TRBV28 and TRBJ2-5; the D is unclear. With 4 bases removed from V and 5 bases from J, the gap between germline ends came to 11 bases. The CDR3 has 13 residues. Germline CDR1 is MDHEN and CDR2 is SYDVKM. DNA of the CDR3: TGTGCCAGCAGTTATAAATTCGGGGAGACCCAGTACTTC. It codes for CASSYKFGETQYF.